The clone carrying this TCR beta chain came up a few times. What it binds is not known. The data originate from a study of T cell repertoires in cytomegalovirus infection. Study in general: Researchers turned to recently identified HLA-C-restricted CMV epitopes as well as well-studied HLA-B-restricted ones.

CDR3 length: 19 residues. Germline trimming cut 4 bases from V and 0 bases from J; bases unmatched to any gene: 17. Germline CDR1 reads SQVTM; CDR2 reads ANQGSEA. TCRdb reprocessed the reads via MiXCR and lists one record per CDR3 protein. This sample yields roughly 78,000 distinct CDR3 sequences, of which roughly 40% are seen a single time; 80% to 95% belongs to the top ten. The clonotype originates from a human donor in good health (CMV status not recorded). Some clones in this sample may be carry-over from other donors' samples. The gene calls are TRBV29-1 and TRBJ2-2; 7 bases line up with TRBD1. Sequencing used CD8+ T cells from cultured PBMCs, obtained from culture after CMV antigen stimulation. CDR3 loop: CSVVASTGTAIPNTGELFF. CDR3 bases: TGCAGCGTTGTAGCGTCAACCGGGACAGCTATACCGAACACCGGGGAGCTGTTTTTT.